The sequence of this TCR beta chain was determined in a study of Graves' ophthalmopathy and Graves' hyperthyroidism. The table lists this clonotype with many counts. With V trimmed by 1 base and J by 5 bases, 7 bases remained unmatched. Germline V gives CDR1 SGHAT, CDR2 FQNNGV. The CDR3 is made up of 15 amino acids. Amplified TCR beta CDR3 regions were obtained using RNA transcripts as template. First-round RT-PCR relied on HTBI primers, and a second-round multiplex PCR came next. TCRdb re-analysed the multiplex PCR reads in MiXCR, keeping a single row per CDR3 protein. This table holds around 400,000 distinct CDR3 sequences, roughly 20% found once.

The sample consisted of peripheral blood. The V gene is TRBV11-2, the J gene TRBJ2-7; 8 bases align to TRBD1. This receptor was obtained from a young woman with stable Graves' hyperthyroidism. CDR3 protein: CASSLVGQGIHEQYF. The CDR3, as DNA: TGTGCCAGCAGCTTAGTCGGACAGGGTATCCACGAGCAGTACTTC.